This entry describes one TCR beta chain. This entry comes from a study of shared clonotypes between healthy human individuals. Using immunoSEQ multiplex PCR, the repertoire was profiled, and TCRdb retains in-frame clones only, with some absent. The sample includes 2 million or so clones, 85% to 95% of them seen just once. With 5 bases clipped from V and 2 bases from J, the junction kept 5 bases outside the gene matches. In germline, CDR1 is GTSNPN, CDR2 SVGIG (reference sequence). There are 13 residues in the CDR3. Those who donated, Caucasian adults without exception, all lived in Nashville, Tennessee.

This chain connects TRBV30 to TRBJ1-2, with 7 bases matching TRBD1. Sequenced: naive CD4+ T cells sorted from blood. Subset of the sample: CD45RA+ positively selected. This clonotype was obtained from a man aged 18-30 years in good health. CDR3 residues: CAWRTGTNYGYTF. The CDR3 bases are TGTGCCTGGCGGACAGGCACCAACTATGGCTACACCTTC.